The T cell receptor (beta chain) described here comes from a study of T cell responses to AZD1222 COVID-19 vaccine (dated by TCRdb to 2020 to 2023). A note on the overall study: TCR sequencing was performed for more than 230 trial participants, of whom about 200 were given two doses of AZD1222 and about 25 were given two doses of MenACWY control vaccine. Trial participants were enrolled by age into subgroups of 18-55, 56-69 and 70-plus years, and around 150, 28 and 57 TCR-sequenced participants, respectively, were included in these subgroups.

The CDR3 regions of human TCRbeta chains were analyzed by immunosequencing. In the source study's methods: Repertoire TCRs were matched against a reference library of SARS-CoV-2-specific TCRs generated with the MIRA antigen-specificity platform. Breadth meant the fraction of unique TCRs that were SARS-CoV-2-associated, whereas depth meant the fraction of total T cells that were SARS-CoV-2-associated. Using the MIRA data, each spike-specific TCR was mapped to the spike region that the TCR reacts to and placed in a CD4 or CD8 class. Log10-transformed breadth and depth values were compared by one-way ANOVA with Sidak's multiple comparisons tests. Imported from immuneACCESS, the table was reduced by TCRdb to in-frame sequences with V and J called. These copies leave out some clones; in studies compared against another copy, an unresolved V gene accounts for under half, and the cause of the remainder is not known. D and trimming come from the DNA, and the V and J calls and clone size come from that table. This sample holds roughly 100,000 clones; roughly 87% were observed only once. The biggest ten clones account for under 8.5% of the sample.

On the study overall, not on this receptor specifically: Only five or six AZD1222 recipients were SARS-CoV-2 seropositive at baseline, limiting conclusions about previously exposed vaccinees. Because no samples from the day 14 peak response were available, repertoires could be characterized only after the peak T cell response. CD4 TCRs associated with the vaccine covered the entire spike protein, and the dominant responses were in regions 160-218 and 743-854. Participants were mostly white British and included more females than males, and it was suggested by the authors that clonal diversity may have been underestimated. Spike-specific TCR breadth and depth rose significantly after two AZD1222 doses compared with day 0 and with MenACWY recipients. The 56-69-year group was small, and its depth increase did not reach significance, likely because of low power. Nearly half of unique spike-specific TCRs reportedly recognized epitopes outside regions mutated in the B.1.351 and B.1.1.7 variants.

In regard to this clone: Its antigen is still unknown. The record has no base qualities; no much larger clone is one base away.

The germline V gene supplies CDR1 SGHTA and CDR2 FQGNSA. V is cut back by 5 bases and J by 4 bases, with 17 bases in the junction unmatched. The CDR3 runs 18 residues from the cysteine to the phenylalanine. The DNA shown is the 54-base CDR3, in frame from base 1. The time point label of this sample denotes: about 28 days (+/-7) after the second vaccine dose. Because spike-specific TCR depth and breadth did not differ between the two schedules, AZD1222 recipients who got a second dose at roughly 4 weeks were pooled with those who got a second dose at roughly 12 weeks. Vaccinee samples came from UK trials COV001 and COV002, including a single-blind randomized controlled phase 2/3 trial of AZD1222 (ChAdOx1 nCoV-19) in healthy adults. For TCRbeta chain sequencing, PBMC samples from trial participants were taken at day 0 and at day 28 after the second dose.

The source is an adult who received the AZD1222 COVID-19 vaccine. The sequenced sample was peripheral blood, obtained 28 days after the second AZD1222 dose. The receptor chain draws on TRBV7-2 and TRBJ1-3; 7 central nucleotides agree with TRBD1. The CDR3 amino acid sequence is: CASSQNPGQARGGNTIYF. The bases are TGTGCCAGCAGCCAGAACCCTGGACAGGCCCGGGGGGGAAACACCATATATTTT.